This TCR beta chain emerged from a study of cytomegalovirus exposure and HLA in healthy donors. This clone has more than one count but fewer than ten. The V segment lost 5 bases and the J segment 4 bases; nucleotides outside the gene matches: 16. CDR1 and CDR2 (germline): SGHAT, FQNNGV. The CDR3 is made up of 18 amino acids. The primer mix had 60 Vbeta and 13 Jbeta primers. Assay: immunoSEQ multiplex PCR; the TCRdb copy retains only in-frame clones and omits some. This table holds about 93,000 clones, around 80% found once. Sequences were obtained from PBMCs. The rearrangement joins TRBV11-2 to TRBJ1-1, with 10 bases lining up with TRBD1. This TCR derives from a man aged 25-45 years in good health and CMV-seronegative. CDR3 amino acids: CASSGGQGRLAGGTEAFF. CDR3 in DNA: TGTGCCAGCAGCGGGGGACAGGGGAGGTTGGCCGGGGGCACTGAAGCTTTCTTT.